Listed here is a single T cell receptor (beta chain). Using RNA transcripts, the TCR beta CDR3 regions were amplified. HTBI primers served in a first-round RT-PCR, which a second-round multiplex PCR followed. TCRdb analysed the multiplex PCR reads with MiXCR anew, one entry per CDR3 protein. The data contain about 210,000 distinct CDR3 sequences, less than 30% of them singletons. The CDR3 covers 15 residues. V was shortened by 4 bases and J by 3 bases, with 15 bases between the two germline ends. Germline V gene data show CDR1 as MNHEY and CDR2 as SVGAGI. This record comes from a study of Graves' ophthalmopathy and Graves' hyperthyroidism. Study overall: Peripheral blood was gathered at first diagnosis, ahead of any treatment whatsoever.

Specimen: peripheral blood. The clonotype was recovered from a man aged 50-59 years with Graves' ophthalmopathy. The genes are TRBV6-5 and TRBJ1-2, with a weak D call TRBD1 (5 bases). The CDR3, as DNA: TGTGCCAGCAGTTTAGTTGGGGGGAGGGACTATGGCTACACCTTC. Its translation is CASSLVGGRDYGYTF.